This TCR beta chain originates from a study of shared clonotypes between healthy human individuals. Measured with immunoSEQ multiplex PCR; TCRdb has only the in-frame clones, and not every one. The sample has around 1.5 million clones, 95% to 99% seen once. CDR1 and CDR2 from the germline V gene are SEHNR and FQNEAQ (reference sequence). The CDR3 covers 13 residues. The V end lost 0 bases, the J end lost 7 bases, and 6 bases lay between the germline ends. The table lists this clone with a count of one. The sample was naive CD4+ T cells sorted from blood. Specified subset: CD45RA+ positively selected. This chain links TRBV7-9 with TRBJ1-4; no clear D. This sequence originates from a man aged 25-40 years in good health. The CDR3 nucleotides are TGTGCCAGCAGCTTAGCGCGAAGTGAAAAACTGTTTTTT. This codes for CASSLARSEKLFF. The full variable domain, completed using reference TRBV7-9 and TRBJ1-4, is DTGVSQNPRHKITKRGQNVTFRCDPISEHNRLYWYRQTLGQGPEFLTYFQNEAQLEKSRLLSDRFSAERPKGSFSTLEIQRTEQGDSAMYLCASSLARSEKLFFGSGTQLSVL.